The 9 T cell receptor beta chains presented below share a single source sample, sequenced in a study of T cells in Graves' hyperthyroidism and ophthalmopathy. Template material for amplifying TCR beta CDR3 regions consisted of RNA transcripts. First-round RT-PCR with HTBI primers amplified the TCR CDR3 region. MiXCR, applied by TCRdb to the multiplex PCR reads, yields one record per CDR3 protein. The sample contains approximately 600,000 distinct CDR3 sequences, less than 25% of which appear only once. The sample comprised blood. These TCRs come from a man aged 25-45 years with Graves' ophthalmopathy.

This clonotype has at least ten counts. The CDR3 DNA sequence: TGTGCCAGCAGCGCGCGGGACAGGGCTTTCAATGAGCAGTTCTTC. Its translation is CASSARDRAFNEQFF. The rearrangement uses TRBV7-2 and TRBJ2-1; 9 nucleotides align to TRBD1. Trimming at V came to 5 bases and at J to 6 bases, leaving 8 bases not matched to a gene. Germline V gene lookup returns CDR1 SGHTA and CDR2 FQGNSA. The CDR3 has 15 amino acids. Variable domain in full (rest from reference TRBV7-2 and TRBJ2-1): GAGVSQSPSNKVTEKGKDVELRCDPISGHTALYWYRQSLGQGLEFLIYFQGNSAPDKSGLPSDRFSAERTGGSVSTLTIQRTQQEDSAVYLCASSARDRAFNEQFFGPGTRLTVL.

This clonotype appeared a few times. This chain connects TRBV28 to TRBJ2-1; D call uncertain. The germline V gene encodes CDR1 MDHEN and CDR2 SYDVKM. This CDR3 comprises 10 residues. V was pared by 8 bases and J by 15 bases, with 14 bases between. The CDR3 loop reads CASGNQAPFF. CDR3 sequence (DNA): TGTGCCAGCGGCAATCAAGCGCCGTTCTTC.

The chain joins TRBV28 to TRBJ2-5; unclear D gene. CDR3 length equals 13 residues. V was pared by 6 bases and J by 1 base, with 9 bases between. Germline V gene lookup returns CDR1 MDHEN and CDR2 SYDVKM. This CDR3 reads CASRAQLQETQYF. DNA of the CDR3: TGTGCCAGCAGGGCACAGCTCCAAGAGACCCAGTACTTC.

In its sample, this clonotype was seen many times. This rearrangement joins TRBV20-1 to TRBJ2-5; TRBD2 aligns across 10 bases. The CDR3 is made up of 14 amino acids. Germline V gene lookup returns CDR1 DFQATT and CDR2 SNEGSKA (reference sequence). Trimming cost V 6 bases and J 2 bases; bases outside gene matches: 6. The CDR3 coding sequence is TGCAGTGCCGGGAGGACTAGCGGACAAGAGACCCAGTACTTC. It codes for CSAGRTSGQETQYF.

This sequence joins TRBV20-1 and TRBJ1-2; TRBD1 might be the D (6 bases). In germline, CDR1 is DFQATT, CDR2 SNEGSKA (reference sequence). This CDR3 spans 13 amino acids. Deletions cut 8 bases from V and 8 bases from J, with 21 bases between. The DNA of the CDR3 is TGCAGTCAGCCCCTAGGGGGGGTAGAAGGCTACACCTTC. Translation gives CSQPLGGVEGYTF.

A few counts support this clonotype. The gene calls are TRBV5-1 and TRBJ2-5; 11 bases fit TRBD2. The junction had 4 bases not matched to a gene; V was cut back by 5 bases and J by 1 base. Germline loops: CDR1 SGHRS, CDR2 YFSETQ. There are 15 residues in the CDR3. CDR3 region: CASRAGLAGQETQYF. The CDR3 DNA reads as TGCGCCAGCAGGGCCGGACTAGCGGGCCAAGAGACCCAGTACTTC.

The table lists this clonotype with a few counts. The CDR3 protein is CASSPLGGSWDQPQHF. DNA for the CDR3: TGTGCCAGCAGTCCCCTCGGGGGGTCATGGGATCAGCCCCAGCATTTT. The genes are TRBV27 and TRBJ1-5, with D possibly matching TRBD1 (5 bases). The germline V and J ends were trimmed by 5 bases and 5 bases, with 19 bases remaining between them. The CDR3 consists of 16 residues. Germline CDR1 and CDR2: MNHEY and SMNVEV (reference sequence).

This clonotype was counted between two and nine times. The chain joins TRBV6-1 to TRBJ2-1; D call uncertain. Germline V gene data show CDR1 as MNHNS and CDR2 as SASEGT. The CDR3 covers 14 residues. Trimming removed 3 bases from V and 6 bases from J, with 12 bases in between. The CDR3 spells CASSERGLVNEQFF. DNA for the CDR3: TGTGCCAGCAGTGAGAGAGGTTTGGTCAATGAGCAGTTCTTC.

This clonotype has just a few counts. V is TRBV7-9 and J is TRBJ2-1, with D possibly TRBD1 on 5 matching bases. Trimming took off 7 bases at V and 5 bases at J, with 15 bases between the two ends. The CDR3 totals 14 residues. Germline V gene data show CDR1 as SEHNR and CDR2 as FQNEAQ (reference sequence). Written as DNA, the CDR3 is TGTGCCAGCATCGACAGTCGGAGCGACAATGAGCAGTTCTTC. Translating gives CASIDSRSDNEQFF.